These T cell receptor beta chains were read from a single sample in a study of post-analysis software for immune sequencing data. TCRdb analysed the PCR reads with MiXCR anew, one entry per CDR3 protein. The sample has around 400,000 distinct CDR3 sequences, over 30% seen once. Source material: blood. The receptors shown here come from a girl aged 2-9 years with multiple sclerosis. Each CDR3 is given with its conserved first and last residue. Each record gives: J gene, D gene, clone size, V gene, CDR3 protein, CDR3 DNA. D genes are given only for firm matches. The size entry is marked missing in some rows and otherwise reads once, few, many or a size class.

j_gene: TRBJ1-2
d_gene: .
abundance: .
v_gene: TRBV12-3/TRBV12-4
CDR3aa: CASSLNRVGGYTF
CDR3nt: TGTGCCAGCAGTTTAAACAGGGTTGGGGGCTACACCTTC

j_gene: TRBJ2-5
d_gene: .
abundance: .
v_gene: TRBV28
CDR3aa: CASSFAQPYQETQYF
CDR3nt: TGTGCCAGCAGTTTTGCCCAGCCGTACCAAGAGACCCAGTACTTC

j_gene: TRBJ2-1
d_gene: .
abundance: few
v_gene: TRBV9
CDR3aa: CASSVGTWGQYNEQFF
CDR3nt: TGTGCCAGCAGCGTAGGTACCTGGGGTCAATACAATGAGCAGTTCTTC

j_gene: TRBJ1-2
d_gene: TRBD1
abundance: .
v_gene: TRBV27
CDR3aa: CASSSTGGSNYGYTF
CDR3nt: TGTGCCAGCAGTTCCACAGGGGGCTCTAACTATGGCTACACCTTC

j_gene: TRBJ1-5
d_gene: .
abundance: .
v_gene: TRBV3-1
CDR3aa: CASSQGPNNQPQHF
CDR3nt: TGTGCCAGCAGCCAGGGACCGAACAATCAGCCCCAGCATTTT

j_gene: TRBJ2-3
d_gene: TRBD2
abundance: .
v_gene: TRBV7-9
CDR3aa: CASSFSYGLAGGTDTQYF
CDR3nt: TGTGCCAGCAGCTTTTCCTACGGACTAGCGGGGGGGACAGATACGCAGTATTTT

j_gene: TRBJ2-1
d_gene: TRBD2
abundance: once
v_gene: TRBV5-1
CDR3aa: CASSGGTSDHNEQFF
CDR3nt: TGCGCCAGCAGCGGAGGGACTAGCGACCACAATGAGCAGTTCTTC

j_gene: TRBJ2-7
d_gene: TRBD1
abundance: .
v_gene: TRBV6-1
CDR3aa: CASSAQGGPYEQYF
CDR3nt: TGTGCCAGCAGTGCACAGGGGGGCCCCTACGAGCAGTACTTC

j_gene: TRBJ1-4
d_gene: .
abundance: .
v_gene: TRBV6-6
CDR3aa: CASSKTGNEKRFF
CDR3nt: TGTGCCAGCAGTAAAACAGGGAATGAAAAACGGTTTTTT

j_gene: TRBJ1-5
d_gene: .
abundance: .
v_gene: TRBV6-2/TRBV6-3
CDR3aa: CASSHLGSNQPQHF
CDR3nt: TGTGCCAGCAGCCACCTGGGTAGCAATCAGCCCCAGCATTTT

j_gene: TRBJ2-1
d_gene: .
abundance: .
v_gene: TRBV29-1
CDR3aa: CSVRGWDNEQFF
CDR3nt: TGCAGCGTGCGGGGTTGGGATAATGAGCAGTTCTTC

j_gene: TRBJ2-7
d_gene: .
abundance: many
v_gene: TRBV29-1
CDR3aa: CSVGPGTNPYEQYF
CDR3nt: TGCAGCGTTGGGCCGGGGACGAACCCTTACGAGCAGTACTTC

j_gene: TRBJ2-1
d_gene: .
abundance: .
v_gene: TRBV18
CDR3aa: CASSPFLGGDNEQFF
CDR3nt: TGTGCCAGCTCACCGTTTTTAGGGGGTGACAATGAGCAGTTCTTC

j_gene: TRBJ2-5
d_gene: TRBD1
abundance: .
v_gene: TRBV28
CDR3aa: CASSSLYRGETQYF
CDR3nt: TGTGCCAGCAGTTCGCTCTACAGGGGAGAGACCCAGTACTTC

j_gene: TRBJ1-1
d_gene: .
abundance: .
v_gene: TRBV12-3/TRBV12-4
CDR3aa: CASSRGPVGGAFF
CDR3nt: TGTGCCAGCTCCCGTGGCCCGGTGGGCGGTGCTTTCTTT

j_gene: TRBJ2-6
d_gene: .
abundance: .
v_gene: TRBV6-2/TRBV6-3
CDR3aa: CASSYRTSSGANVLTF
CDR3nt: TGTGCCAGCAGTTACCGGACCTCCTCTGGGGCCAACGTCCTGACTTTC

j_gene: TRBJ1-4
d_gene: .
abundance: .
v_gene: TRBV9
CDR3aa: CASSRTANEKLFF
CDR3nt: TGTGCCAGCAGCCGCACAGCGAATGAAAAACTGTTTTTT

j_gene: TRBJ2-7
d_gene: .
abundance: .
v_gene: TRBV18
CDR3aa: CASSRDEGEQYF
CDR3nt: TGTGCCAGCTCACGGGACGAGGGGGAGCAGTACTTC

j_gene: TRBJ2-1
d_gene: .
abundance: few
v_gene: TRBV7-6
CDR3aa: CASSSRNRLAEQFF
CDR3nt: TGTGCCAGCAGCTCGAGGAACAGGTTGGCTGAGCAGTTCTTC

j_gene: TRBJ2-5
d_gene: .
abundance: .
v_gene: TRBV12-3/TRBV12-4
CDR3aa: CASSLSSSSPQETQYF
CDR3nt: TGTGCCAGCAGTTTATCTTCGAGCAGCCCGCAAGAGACCCAGTACTTC

j_gene: TRBJ1-1
d_gene: TRBD1
abundance: .
v_gene: TRBV5-1
CDR3aa: CASSRTGGFNSATEAFF
CDR3nt: TGCGCCAGCAGCCGGACAGGGGGCTTTAATTCTGCGACTGAAGCTTTCTTT

j_gene: TRBJ2-1
d_gene: TRBD2
abundance: .
v_gene: TRBV29-1
CDR3aa: CSGRTSGRDEQFF
CDR3nt: TGCAGCGGAAGGACTAGCGGGAGAGATGAGCAGTTCTTC

j_gene: TRBJ2-1
d_gene: TRBD2
abundance: .
v_gene: TRBV9
CDR3aa: CASSVTSGAYNEQFF
CDR3nt: TGTGCCAGCAGCGTAACTAGCGGGGCATACAATGAGCAGTTCTTC